The present entry profiles one T cell receptor (beta chain) with its context. These data are taken from a study of technical replicates of blood from several donors. Only in-frame clones appear in the TCRdb table, and some are missing; sequencing was by immunoSEQ multiplex PCR. The sample carries approximately 85,000 clones, over 85% recorded once. There are 13 residues in the CDR3. V lost 3 bases to trimming and J lost 7 bases; unmatched junction nucleotides: 5. The germline CDR1 and CDR2 sequences are LNHDA and SQIVND (reference sequence). Material: T cells isolated from PBMCs. The chain joins TRBV19 to TRBJ2-5; 7 bases fit TRBD2. This clonotype was obtained from a human donor in good health. The CDR3 protein is CASSIGGKVTQYF. The CDR3 DNA sequence: TGTGCCAGTAGTATCGGGGGGAAGGTGACCCAGTACTTC.